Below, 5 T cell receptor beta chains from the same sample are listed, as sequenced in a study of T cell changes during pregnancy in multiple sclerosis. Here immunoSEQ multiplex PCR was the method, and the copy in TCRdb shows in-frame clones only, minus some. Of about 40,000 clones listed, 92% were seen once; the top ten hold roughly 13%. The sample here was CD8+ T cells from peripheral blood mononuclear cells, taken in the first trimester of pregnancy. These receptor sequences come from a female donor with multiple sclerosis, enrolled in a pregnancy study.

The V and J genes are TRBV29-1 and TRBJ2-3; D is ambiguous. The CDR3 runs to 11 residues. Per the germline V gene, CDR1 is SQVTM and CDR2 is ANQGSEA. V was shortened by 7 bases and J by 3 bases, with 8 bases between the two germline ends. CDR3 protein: CSAEATDTQYF. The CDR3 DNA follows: TGCAGCGCCGAGGCGACAGATACGCAGTATTTT.

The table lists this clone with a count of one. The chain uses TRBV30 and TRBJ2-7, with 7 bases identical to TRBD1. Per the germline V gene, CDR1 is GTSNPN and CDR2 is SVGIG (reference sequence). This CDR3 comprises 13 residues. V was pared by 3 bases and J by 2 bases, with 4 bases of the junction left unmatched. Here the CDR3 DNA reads TGTGCCTGGAGCGGGACAGCCCCCTACGAGCAGTACTTC. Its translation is CAWSGTAPYEQYF. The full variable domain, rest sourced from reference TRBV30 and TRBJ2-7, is SQTIHQWPATLVQPVGSPLSLECTVEGTSNPNLYWYRQAAGRGLQLLFYSVGIGQISSEVPQNLSASRPQDRQFILSSKKLLLSDSGFYLCAWSGTAPYEQYFGPGTRLTVT.

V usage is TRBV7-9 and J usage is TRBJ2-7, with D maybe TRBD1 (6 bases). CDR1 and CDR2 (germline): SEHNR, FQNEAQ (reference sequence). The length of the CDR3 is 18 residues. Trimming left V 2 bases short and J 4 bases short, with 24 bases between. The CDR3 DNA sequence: TGTGCCAGCAGCTTAATCTTGACCTCGGGACAAAGGGAGTACGAGCAGTACTTC. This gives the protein CASSLILTSGQREYEQYF.

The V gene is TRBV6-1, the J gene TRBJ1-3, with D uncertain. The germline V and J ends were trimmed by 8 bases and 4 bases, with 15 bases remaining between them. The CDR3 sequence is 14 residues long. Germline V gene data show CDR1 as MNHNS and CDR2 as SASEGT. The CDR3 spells CASPPPSSGNTIYF. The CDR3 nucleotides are TGTGCCAGCCCCCCGCCGAGTTCAGGAAACACCATATATTTT.

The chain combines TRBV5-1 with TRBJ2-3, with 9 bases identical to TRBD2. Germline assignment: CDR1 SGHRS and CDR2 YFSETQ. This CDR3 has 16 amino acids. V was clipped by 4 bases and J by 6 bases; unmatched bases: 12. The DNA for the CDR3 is TGCGCCAGCAGCCCCCATGAAGCGGGGGGCCCGGATACGCAGTATTTT. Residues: CASSPHEAGGPDTQYF.